This TCR beta chain emerged from a study of human T cells and chemical hapten exposure. This clonotype was seen ten or more times. TCRdb re-analysed the RACE reads in MiXCR, keeping a single row per CDR3 protein. Of 90,000 to 120,000 distinct CDR3 sequences in the sample, 9.5% to 11% are singletons; the top ten hold approximately 4%. Trimming cost V 1 base and J 7 bases, with 14 bases left between them. Germline-derived CDR1 and CDR2 are SGHDN and FVKESK. This CDR3 is 15 amino acids long. The sample's time point: patch test 1, 2 weeks after DPC sensitization. Specified treatment: therapeutic diphenylcyclopropenone sensitization with weekly scalp DPC.

The material sequenced was whole blood, taken in connection with sensitization to the hapten diphenylcyclopropenone (DPC). The V and J genes are TRBV14 and TRBJ2-1; D is uncertain. This TCR was recovered from a woman aged 40 to 49 with alopecia areata. Some clones in this sample may be carry-over from other donors' samples. The CDR3: CASSQVLLPFNEQFF. The CDR3 DNA follows: TGTGCCAGCAGCCAAGTACTCCTTCCATTTAATGAGCAGTTCTTC.